A single sample gave rise to the 17 T cell receptor beta chains below, sequenced in a study of identical twins. TCRdb used MiXCR to reprocess the 5' RACE reads, holding one entry per CDR3 protein. The sample records a few hundred thousand distinct CDR3 sequences, about 8.1% being singletons. The same sample was also used in a study of yellow fever vaccine responses in identical twins.

The material sequenced was memory (CD45RO+) T cells sorted from blood. Receptor source: a woman younger than 35 in good health.

The chain carries TRBV5-1 and TRBJ1-1; no definite D call. Trimming left V 2 bases short and J 2 bases short, with 13 bases between. CDR1 SGHRS and CDR2 YFSETQ come from the germline V gene. The CDR3 has 15 amino acids. CDR3 bases: TGCGCCAGCAGCTTAGGAAGGGAAAGAAACACTGAAGCTTTCTTT. Its protein product is CASSLGRERNTEAFF.

The V gene is TRBV7-8, the J gene TRBJ1-2; D is unclear. The CDR3 totals 15 residues. Germline V gene data show CDR1 as SGHVS and CDR2 as FQNEAQ. V gave up 2 bases and J gave up 7 bases, with 17 bases separating them. The CDR3: CASSLFTGSPTGYTF. The DNA for the CDR3 is TGTGCCAGCAGCTTATTTACTGGTTCTCCGACTGGCTACACCTTC.

This clonotype was observed at least ten times. The V call is TRBV28, the J call TRBJ2-1; D could derive from TRBD1 or TRBD2 (5 bases each). The ends were cut back, 8 bases at V and 0 bases at J, with 14 bases in the middle. This CDR3 has 15 residues. Germline-derived CDR1 and CDR2 are MDHEN and SYDVKM. CDR3 DNA sequence: TGTGCCAGCGTACGGGACGTTAGCTCCTACAATGAGCAGTTCTTC. Protein sequence: CASVRDVSSYNEQFF.

This rearrangement joins TRBV7-3 to TRBJ2-5, with D unclear. CDR3 length: 13 amino acids. Germline loops: CDR1 SGHTA, CDR2 FQGTGA. Trimming removed 5 bases at V and 5 bases at J, with 12 bases between. The CDR3 nucleotides read TGTGCCAGCAGCACCCCCGGGCGGGAGACCCAGTACTTC. This sequence encodes CASSTPGRETQYF.

The V gene is TRBV5-5, the J gene TRBJ2-1; TRBD2 is a possible D gene (6 bases). V lost 4 bases and J 3 bases, leaving 20 bases between the germline ends. CDR3 length: 17 amino acids. The germline CDR1 and CDR2 sequences are SGHKS and YYEKEE (reference sequence). The CDR3 protein is CASSQYARGGYYNEQFF. In nucleotides, the CDR3 is TGTGCCAGCAGCCAATACGCTAGGGGAGGATACTACAATGAGCAGTTCTTC.

This clonotype was seen only a few times. The rearrangement links TRBV28 to TRBJ2-1; 7 nucleotides match TRBD1. With V trimmed by 7 bases and J by 2 bases, 20 bases remained unmatched. This CDR3 is 19 amino acids long. CDR1 is MDHEN and CDR2 is SYDVKM in the germline V gene. CDR3 region: CASTSPHWSGTEPYNEQFF. CDR3 nucleotides: TGTGCCAGCACCTCCCCACACTGGTCCGGGACAGAACCCTACAATGAGCAGTTCTTC.

This chain connects TRBV12-3 or TRBV12-4 to TRBJ2-5, with D unresolved. Trimming cost V 4 bases and J 8 bases, with 14 bases left between them. This CDR3 spans 13 amino acids. CDR3 DNA sequence: TGTGCCAGCAGTTCCTCAAAACTTGGAACCCAGTACTTC. Residues: CASSSSKLGTQYF.

This clonotype occurred a few times. The V gene is TRBV10-2, the J gene TRBJ2-2; 9 nucleotides agree with TRBD2. Germline loops: CDR1 WSHSY, CDR2 SAAADI. The trim removed 9 bases at V and 2 bases at J, leaving 4 bases unmatched. The CDR3 is made up of 14 amino acids. DNA of the CDR3: TGCGCCAGGGGAGCGGGAGGAAACACCGGGGAGCTGTTTTTT. It encodes CARGAGGNTGELFF.

The table lists this clonotype with many counts. The chain recombines TRBV20-1 with TRBJ2-5, with D possibly being TRBD2 (6 bases). Trimming pared 6 bases from V and 5 bases from J, leaving 16 bases between. The germline V gene encodes CDR1 DFQATT and CDR2 SNEGSKA (reference sequence). This CDR3 has 13 residues. The CDR3 DNA sequence: TGCAGTGCCACCGAAGGGAGGCATGAGACCCAGTACTTC. It is translated as CSATEGRHETQYF.

This clonotype was recorded a few times. This chain joins TRBV19 and TRBJ1-5; a weak D match, TRBD1 (6 bases). Trimming pared 9 bases from V and 5 bases from J, leaving 20 bases between. CDR3 length: 15 residues. The germline V gene encodes CDR1 LNHDA and CDR2 SQIVND (reference sequence). The CDR3 reads CASRLLGDTHQPQHF. The DNA for the CDR3 is TGTGCCAGCCGCCTCCTTGGGGACACCCATCAGCCCCAGCATTTT.

This clonotype came up a few times. This may be a read error, as it is one base from a much larger clone. This sequence joins TRBV7-6 and TRBJ2-5; D gene ambiguous. Germline V gene sequence: CDR1 SGHVS, CDR2 FNYEAQ. The CDR3 length is 15 residues. The CDR3 coding sequence is TGTGCCAGCAGCTTAGACACTCCACCGTCGGAGACCCAGCACTTC. This translates into CASSLDTPPSETQHF.

CDR3 sequence reads: CASSFPTGWVKTEAFF. CDR3 coding DNA: TGTGCCAGCAGCTTCCCCACAGGGTGGGTTAAGACTGAAGCTTTCTTT. The chain has TRBV5-8 and TRBJ1-1; a weak D match, TRBD1 (6 bases). The ends were cut back, 2 bases at V and 5 bases at J, with 19 bases in the middle. The CDR3 covers 16 residues. CDR1 is SGHTS, CDR2 YDEGEE, per germline.

Comments on this clonotype: A clone one base away is much larger, so this may be a read error. The J gene is TRBJ1-2, the V gene TRBV20-1; D is unclear. V dropped 7 bases and J dropped 1 base, with 10 bases sitting between them. CDR1 DFQATT and CDR2 SNEGSKA come from the germline V gene (reference sequence). The CDR3 runs 12 residues. This chain's CDR3 is CSVSSDNYGYTF. The CDR3 nucleotides are TGCAGTGTTAGTTCAGATAACTATGGCTACACCTTC.

The rearrangement joins TRBV14 to TRBJ2-5; possibly TRBD1 for D (6 bases). Trimming stripped 0 bases from V and 10 bases from J, with 18 bases between. CDR1 and CDR2 (germline): SGHDN, FVKESK. The CDR3 contains 15 residues. The CDR3 DNA follows: TGTGCCAGCAGCCAAGATCCAGGGGCCGACCGGCTCCAGTACTTC. It encodes CASSQDPGADRLQYF.

This clonotype has just a few counts. The chain carries TRBV14 and TRBJ2-3; 8 bases map to TRBD2. The V gene end was trimmed by 4 bases and the J gene end by 4 bases; junction bases not matched to a gene: 22. In germline, CDR1 is SGHDN, CDR2 FVKESK. This CDR3 contains 20 residues. CDR3 loop: CASSPVEEGTSGDLPDTQYF. CDR3 sequence (DNA): TGTGCCAGCAGCCCCGTCGAGGAAGGAACTAGCGGAGATCTGCCAGATACGCAGTATTTT.

This clonotype was recorded many times. V is TRBV20-1 and J is TRBJ2-5; TRBD2 aligns across 8 bases. Looked up from germline, CDR1 is DFQATT and CDR2 is SNEGSKA (reference sequence). After removal of 6 bases from V and 5 bases from J, the junction contained 14 bases not matched to a gene. The CDR3 runs to 15 residues. The CDR3 coding sequence is TGCAGTGCCGCCGGGGGACTAGGGGTGAAGGAGACCCAGTACTTC. Translation: CSAAGGLGVKETQYF.

This clonotype came up many times. The chain recombines TRBV29-1 with TRBJ2-1; 13 positions match TRBD2. This CDR3 has 15 residues. CDR1 and CDR2 from the germline V gene are SQVTM and ANQGSEA. The V segment lost 3 bases and the J segment 6 bases; nucleotides outside the gene matches: 5. For the CDR3, the DNA is TGCAGCGTTGACGGACTAGCGGGAGTGATCAATGAGCAGTTCTTC. Amino acid sequence: CSVDGLAGVINEQFF.